Listed below are T cell receptor beta chains from one sample, sequenced in a study of blood T cells in healthy people across ages. TCRdb fed the 5' RACE reads into MiXCR, producing one record per CDR3 protein. The sample lists around 1,800,000 distinct CDR3 sequences, about 39% occurring once. Sequencing was done on a sample of blood. The source of these receptors is a human donor in good health. Each CDR3 is given with its conserved first and last residue. The D gene is left open where the match is weak. Clone size is shown for a subset of rows, as once, few, many or a class of expanded clone.

j_gene: TRBJ2-1; len: 15; d_gene: NA; v_gene: TRBV12-3/TRBV12-4; abundance: NA; CDR3aa: CASSINSLQGHEQFF; CDR3nt: TGTGCCAGCAGCATAAACTCCTTACAGGGTCATGAGCAGTTCTTC
j_gene: TRBJ2-7; len: 19; d_gene: NA; v_gene: TRBV4-1; abundance: NA; CDR3aa: CASSQVAPREKPGAYEQYF; CDR3nt: TGCGCCAGCAGCCAAGTCGCGCCGCGGGAAAAGCCAGGGGCCTACGAGCAGTACTTC
j_gene: TRBJ2-7; len: 12; d_gene: NA; v_gene: TRBV20-1; abundance: many; CDR3aa: CSADGTSYEQYF; CDR3nt: TGCAGTGCTGACGGGACATCCTACGAGCAGTACTTC
j_gene: TRBJ2-3; len: 16; d_gene: NA; v_gene: TRBV11-1; abundance: NA; CDR3aa: CASSLRPGSLTDTQYF; CDR3nt: TGTGCCAGCAGCTTAAGGCCGGGCAGCCTCACAGATACGCAGTATTTT
j_gene: TRBJ1-5; len: 14; d_gene: NA; v_gene: TRBV10-3; abundance: NA; CDR3aa: CAIIGRSIHQPQHF; CDR3nt: TGTGCCATCATCGGCCGCTCGATTCATCAGCCCCAGCATTTT
j_gene: TRBJ2-7; len: 14; d_gene: NA; v_gene: TRBV6-5; abundance: many; CDR3aa: CASSSPGATYEQYF; CDR3nt: TGTGCCAGCAGTTCCCCGGGGGCGACCTACGAGCAGTACTTC
j_gene: TRBJ1-2; len: 15; d_gene: NA; v_gene: TRBV6-2/TRBV6-3; abundance: NA; CDR3aa: CASSYLLDGYYGHTF; CDR3nt: TGTGCCAGCAGTTACCTCCTGGACGGCTACTATGGCCACACCTTC
j_gene: TRBJ2-3; len: 14; d_gene: NA; v_gene: TRBV6-6; abundance: once; CDR3aa: CASSPLGGGGTQYF; CDR3nt: TGTGCCAGCAGCCCCCTCGGGGGCGGAGGTACGCAGTATTTT
j_gene: TRBJ2-1; len: 15; d_gene: NA; v_gene: TRBV28; abundance: NA; CDR3aa: CASSLRYKYQETQFF; CDR3nt: TGTGCCAGCAGTTTACGTTACAAGTACCAAGAGACCCAGTTCTTC
j_gene: TRBJ2-1; len: 16; d_gene: NA; v_gene: TRBV6-2/TRBV6-3; abundance: NA; CDR3aa: CASSYSSGTLYNEQFF; CDR3nt: TGTGCCAGCAGTTACTCATCCGGGACCCTCTACAATGAGCAGTTCTTC
j_gene: TRBJ1-1; len: 12; d_gene: NA; v_gene: TRBV28; abundance: few; CDR3aa: CASSPRYFGAFF; CDR3nt: TGTGCCAGCAGTCCACGTTATTTTGGGGCTTTCTTT
j_gene: TRBJ1-2; len: 13; d_gene: NA; v_gene: TRBV12-3/TRBV12-4; abundance: few; CDR3aa: CASSFKAVGGYTF; CDR3nt: TGTGCCAGCAGTTTCAAGGCCGTCGGGGGCTACACCTTC
j_gene: TRBJ2-7; len: 16; d_gene: NA; v_gene: TRBV12-3/TRBV12-4; abundance: NA; CDR3aa: CASSPTTGIITYEQYF; CDR3nt: TGTGCCAGCAGCCCCACCACCGGGATCATAACCTACGAGCAGTACTTC
j_gene: TRBJ2-3; len: 15; d_gene: NA; v_gene: TRBV21-1; abundance: NA; CDR3aa: CASSKVSGGPDTQYF; CDR3nt: TGTGCCAGCAGCAAAGTCAGCGGGGGACCAGATACGCAGTATTTT
j_gene: TRBJ2-5; len: 14; d_gene: NA; v_gene: TRBV15; abundance: few; CDR3aa: CATSRVRGQETRYF; CDR3nt: TGTGCCACCAGCAGAGTTAGGGGCCAAGAGACCCGGTACTTC
j_gene: TRBJ2-3; len: 14; d_gene: TRBD1; v_gene: TRBV20-1; abundance: few; CDR3aa: CSANRGPVTDTQYF; CDR3nt: TGCAGTGCTAACAGGGGCCCCGTTACAGATACGCAGTATTTT
j_gene: TRBJ2-3; len: 14; d_gene: NA; v_gene: TRBV28; abundance: NA; CDR3aa: CASSWGENTDTQYF; CDR3nt: TGTGCCAGCAGTTGGGGGGAAAACACAGATACGCAGTATTTT
j_gene: TRBJ1-1; len: 12; d_gene: NA; v_gene: TRBV13; abundance: NA; CDR3aa: CASQWGNTEAFF; CDR3nt: TGTGCCAGCCAATGGGGGAACACTGAAGCTTTCTTT
j_gene: TRBJ1-2; len: 16; d_gene: NA; v_gene: TRBV5-1; abundance: few; CDR3aa: CASSLAATGDLYGYTF; CDR3nt: TGCGCCAGCAGCTTGGCCGCGACAGGCGATCTCTATGGCTACACCTTC
j_gene: TRBJ1-2; len: 13; d_gene: NA; v_gene: TRBV13; abundance: few; CDR3aa: CASSPWRVEGYTF; CDR3nt: TGTGCCAGCAGCCCTTGGCGGGTAGAGGGCTACACCTTC